This TCR beta chain appears in the sequencing data of a study of T cell repertoires in ileal Crohn's disease. Overall study findings and caveats: All patients with clonality above 26.8% had endoscopic recurrence. High-frequency clones were more common in sorted CD8 than CD4 cells. Clonal expansions were more frequent in active smokers than non-smokers at surgery.

CDR3 size: 11 residues. Per the germline V gene, CDR1 is DFQATT and CDR2 is SNEGSKA (reference sequence). V lost 6 bases, J lost 5 bases, and 9 bases lay in between. TCRdb keeps only in-frame clones here, not all; method: immunoSEQ multiplex PCR. This table has about 3,600 clones, approximately 91% appearing once. Patients were adults with ileal or ileocolonic Crohn's disease needing resection. About this clone itself: Its antigen is unidentified.

Sequencing was carried out using ileal tissue. The V gene is TRBV20-1, the J gene TRBJ2-3; D gene unclear. The receptor comes from an adult with Crohn's disease. In nucleotides, the CDR3 is TGCAGTGCCAAACCTCGAGATACGCAGTATTTT. It codes for CSAKPRDTQYF.